The present T cell receptor (beta chain) was sequenced within a study of regulatory T cells in long-lasting Graves disease (dated by TCRdb to the early 2020s). Background on the whole study: Newly diagnosed Graves' disease patients had taken antithyroid drugs for less than 3 months. This study used TCR sequencing and RNA sequencing of peripheral blood to compare persistent Graves' disease patients against newly diagnosed Graves' disease patients. The study was conducted in China and was registered as a clinical trial. A total of around 35 samples were covered by TCR sequencing, comprising approximately 13 persistent and around 20 newly diagnosed Graves' disease patients.

Receptors were amplified or captured by multiplex PCR. Sequencing instrument: Illumina HiSeq 4000. CDR3 regions were amplified by Arm-PCR with iRepertoire HTBI primers to construct TCR beta libraries. Gel purification was performed on PCR products prior to sequencing. Under the source paper's analysis protocol: Gene usage analysis of CDR3 amino acid clonotypes used the 55 to 65 TRBV and approximately 13 TRBJ segments found across samples. Filtered high-quality paired reads were merged into contigs using COPE and FqMerger. BLAST was used to align contigs to IMGT TRBV, TRBD and TRBJ reference genes, with CDR3 defined following IMGT. Highly expanded clones were defined as clonotypes with a frequency above 0.1%. Shannon entropy was used to measure repertoire diversity, and the Gini coefficient was used to measure V-J evenness. Clonotypes shared by more than one individual were considered public. TCRdb reprocessing: public reads trimmed at Q25 with fastp, clones called with MiXCR, in-frame beta chains kept. Each CDR3 protein gets just one entry, which takes the most common genes and DNA from the rows behind it. The authors' filters were not applied to this entry. This sample is represented by some 250,000 distinct CDR3 sequences; about 17% of them were singletons. Approximately 15% of the sample is in the top ten clones.

The time point label for this specimen denotes: newly diagnosed GD, antithyroid drugs for less than 3 months. RNA was extracted from PBMCs in TRIzol for both TCR sequencing and RNA sequencing. The diagnosis of Graves' disease followed American Thyroid Association guidelines. Patients were recruited from an endocrinology department in Xi'an, China. Each patient gave 8.5 to 9.5 milliliters of peripheral blood, collected in an EDTA anticoagulant tube. Ficoll Paque Plus density gradient separation was used to isolate PBMCs, and no further T cell sorting was performed. An Agilent 2100 Bioanalyzer and agarose gel were used to assess RNA quality, and a NanoDrop 2000 was used to measure RNA concentration. Including cysteine and phenylalanine, the CDR3 has 13 amino acids. The CDR3 DNA has 39 bases and is translated from base 1. The germline V gene encodes CDR1 WSHSY and CDR2 SAAADI. Notes on this clonotype: The antigen this receptor binds is unknown. A read error may account for a junction end that differs from germline.

Results and caveats for the whole study, not just this receptor: The small sample size was acknowledged by the authors as a limitation that may reduce accuracy. Only peripheral blood was studied, because thyroid tissue, the primary lesion, was inaccessible. Persistent Graves' disease patients showed lower TCR Shannon entropy and fewer highly expanded clones than newly diagnosed patients, suggesting clonal expansion. Sequencing and analysis were limited to the TCR beta chain. Preferential use of TRBV28, TRBJ1-2 and TRBJ2-5 was observed in persistent disease, whereas TRBV20-1 and TRBJ2-1 were favored in newly diagnosed disease. More public clonotypes were shared among persistent patients (more than 2,500) than among newly diagnosed patients (approximately 930).

The same data also went into a second study, on T cells in Graves' hyperthyroidism and ophthalmopathy. The second publication reports: Graves' hyperthyroidism was defined as stable when no progression to ophthalmopathy occurred over 18 months of follow-up. Hyperthyroidism patients were newly diagnosed, had a disease duration of under 2 months, and were aged 18 to 65 years. Any patient with an uncontrolled infection, another autoimmune disease, pregnancy or lactation was excluded. Clinical symptoms, serum thyroxine and TRAb, thyroid ultrasound, and orbital computed tomography formed the basis for the diagnoses. For the first round of RT-PCR on the TCR CDR3, the HTBI primer set was used together with the Qiagen OneStep RT-PCR kit. Most expanded thyroid clonotypes (frequency above 0.001) were also detected in blood, a finding suggesting that blood repertoires may reflect thyroid immune responses. Ophthalmopathy was separated from stable hyperthyroidism by a 13 V-J signature model, with around 88% sensitivity and about 81% specificity obtained in cross-validation and 80%/75% obtained in testing. During validation, the model predicted progression to ophthalmopathy a median of roughly six months ahead of onset, with approximately 71% sensitivity and under 85% specificity. A discovery cohort of approximately 97 patients, roughly 43 with Graves' ophthalmopathy and about 58 with stable Graves' hyperthyroidism, was used to find distinguishing TCR V-J signatures. Prospective prediction of ophthalmopathy was tested in an independent validation cohort of fewer than 20 hyperthyroidism patients and 17 patients who later progressed to ophthalmopathy. The 90 or so discovery patients were randomly split 7:3 into training and test sets. Thyroid tissue and blood T-cell repertoires from about six Graves' hyperthyroidism patients were also compared in the study. Once sampling was done, hyperthyroidism patients were given methimazole at a starting dose of 30 mg daily, whereas ophthalmopathy patients were given high-dose intravenous methylprednisolone. The libraries were constructed in a second round of multiplex PCR and then size-selected and purified. Libraries were sequenced paired-end with 100 bp reads on an Illumina HiSeq2000. SOAPnuke was used to process the raw data, throwing out any read that contained adapters or uncalled bases, had a mean Phred below 15, or lacked an exact constant-primer or identifier match. High-quality paired reads were merged with COPE v1.2.5, and unique nucleotide sequences were defined as clonotypes. Clonotypes were aligned to IMGT TRBV, TRBD and TRBJ reference segments using MiTCR v1.1. Only V-J combinations with frequency above 0.0001, covering 99% to 99.2% of repertoires, were analysed. The TCS score was defined as F50 (clonal expansion) divided by E x V (chaos), with BLOSUM62-based TCRdist calculated between CDR3 peptides within each V-J. Welch's t-statistics and random forest reduced 500 to 650 V-J features to 13, which were used in a naive Bayes classifier (R e1071). Sample size was not statistically predetermined, and investigators were not blinded to group allocation. TCR Vbeta CDR3 sequencing of 120 to 150 peripheral blood samples (over 40 ophthalmopathy, about 74 hyperthyroidism and around 17 progressor patients) is reported in the paper.

The sequence was collected from a woman in her twenties or thirties with Graves disease. Donor details come from another sample of the same person, matched by shared clones. The V and J segments used are TRBV10-2 and TRBJ1-3, with a weak D call of TRBD1 (6 bases match). The sequencing here drew on peripheral blood mononuclear cells (PBMCs), taken at new diagnosis, from a patient treated with antithyroid drugs. At the DNA level, the sequence is TGCGCCGGCAGACAGGCCTCTGGAAACACCATATATTTT. Its product reads: CAGRQASGNTIYF.